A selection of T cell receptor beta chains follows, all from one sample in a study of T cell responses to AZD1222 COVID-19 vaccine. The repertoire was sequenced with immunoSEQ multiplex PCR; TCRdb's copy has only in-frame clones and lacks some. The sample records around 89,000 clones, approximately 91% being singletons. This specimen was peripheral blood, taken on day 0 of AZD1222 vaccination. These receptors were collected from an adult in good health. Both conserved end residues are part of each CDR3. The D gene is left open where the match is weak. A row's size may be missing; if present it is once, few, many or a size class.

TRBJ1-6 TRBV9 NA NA TGTGCCAGCAGCGAGGGTGGGGGGTATAATTCACCCCTCCACTTT CASSEGGGYNSPLHF
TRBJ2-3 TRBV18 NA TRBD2 TGTGCCAGCTCTACCGGGACTAGCGGGGCCGCAGATACGCAGTATTTT CASSTGTSGAADTQYF
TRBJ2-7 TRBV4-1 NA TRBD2 TGCGCCAGCAGCCTTCGGACTAGCGGGGGCCTAACCTACGAGCAGTACTTC CASSLRTSGGLTYEQYF
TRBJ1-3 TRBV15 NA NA TGTGCCACCAGCAGAGATAAAGCCGGAAACACCATATATTTT CATSRDKAGNTIYF
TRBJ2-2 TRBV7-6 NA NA TGTGCCAGCAGCCCCCGACGGGCGAACACCGGGGAGCTGTTTTTT CASSPRRANTGELFF
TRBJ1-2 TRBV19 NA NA TGTGCCAGTAGTGATTTGAAAAACTATGGCTACACCTTC CASSDLKNYGYTF
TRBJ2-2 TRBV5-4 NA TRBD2 TGTGCCAGCAGCTTGGGATCTAGCGGGGGGGCGGCCGGGGAGCTGTTTTTT CASSLGSSGGAAGELFF
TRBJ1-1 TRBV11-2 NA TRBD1 TGTGCCAGCAGCTTAGACGGGACAGCGAACACTGAAGCTTTCTTT CASSLDGTANTEAFF
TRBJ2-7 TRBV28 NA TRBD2 TGTGCCAGCAGTTCCCCGGGGGGAAACCGCTACGAGCAGTACTTC CASSSPGGNRYEQYF
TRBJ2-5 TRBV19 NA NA TGTGCCAGTAGTCTGATCGGGACCCCCTATGGGACCCAGTACTTC CASSLIGTPYGTQYF
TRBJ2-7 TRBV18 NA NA TGTGCCAGCTCACCCCAAGGCGGGGGCTTCGAGCAGTACTTC CASSPQGGGFEQYF
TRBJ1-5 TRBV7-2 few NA TGTGCCAGCAGCTCCGGGACGGTAAAGGGATCCCAGCATTTT CASSSGTVKGSQHF
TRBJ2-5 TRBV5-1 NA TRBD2 TGCGCCAGCAGCTGGAACGCCGGGACTAGCGCGTCAGAAGAGACCCAGTACTTC CASSWNAGTSASEETQYF
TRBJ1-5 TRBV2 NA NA TGTGCCACCAGCCCTTATAGTGGGAACAATCAGCCCCAGCATTTT CATSPYSGNNQPQHF
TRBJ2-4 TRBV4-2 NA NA TGTGCCAGCAGCCTAGGGACAACGCCTGGGAACATTCAGTACTTC CASSLGTTPGNIQYF
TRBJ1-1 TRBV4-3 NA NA TGCGCCAGCAGCCAAGATTCGACACGAAAAGCTTTCTTT CASSQDSTRKAFF
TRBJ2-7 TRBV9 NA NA TGTGCCAGCAGCCCGGAGGGAGGCACCTACGAGCAGTACTTC CASSPEGGTYEQYF
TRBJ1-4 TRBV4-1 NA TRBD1 TGCGCCAGCAGCCAAGATGGGACAGGGGCCATTAATGAAAAACTGTTTTTT CASSQDGTGAINEKLFF
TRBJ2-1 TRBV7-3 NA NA TGTGCCAGCAGCCCTGGCGAGTCCTACAATGAGCAGTTCTTC CASSPGESYNEQFF
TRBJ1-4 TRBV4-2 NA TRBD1 TGTGCCAGCAGCCAAGGAACGGACAGGGGGGAAAAACTGTTTTTT CASSQGTDRGEKLFF
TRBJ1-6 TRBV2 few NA TGTGCCAGCAGCGCGACATTTCTAGGCTCACCCCTCCACTTT CASSATFLGSPLHF
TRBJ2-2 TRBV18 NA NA TGTTCCTGCCAGCTCACAGGAGGGGGGAGGGCCTTTTTT CSCQLTGGGRAFF
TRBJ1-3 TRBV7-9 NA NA TGTGCCAGCAGCTTACGGAGCATCCCCATATATTTT CASSLRSIPIYF
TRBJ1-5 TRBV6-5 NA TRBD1 TGTGCCAGCAGGCGGACAGGGGGTAGCAATCAGCCCCAGCATTTT CASRRTGGSNQPQHF
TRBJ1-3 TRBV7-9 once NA TGTGCCAGCAGCCCAGGGGAGTTGGCTGGAAACACCATATATTTT CASSPGELAGNTIYF
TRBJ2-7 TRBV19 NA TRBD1 TGTGCCAGTAGTCCCCTGCCCGGGACAGGGCGCGAGCAGTACTTC CASSPLPGTGREQYF
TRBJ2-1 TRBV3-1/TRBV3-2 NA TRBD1 TGTGCCAGCAGCCCATTTCCGGACAGGAACAATGAGCAGTTCTTC CASSPFPDRNNEQFF
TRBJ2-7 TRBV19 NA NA TGTGCCAGTAGTTCCACAGGGAGGACCTACGAGCAGTACTTC CASSSTGRTYEQYF
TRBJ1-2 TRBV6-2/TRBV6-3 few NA TGTGCCAGCAGTCTTCAGGGAAGCTATGGCTACACCTTC CASSLQGSYGYTF
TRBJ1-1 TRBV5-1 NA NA TGCGCCAGCAGCACCCGGAACGCTCTGAACACTGAAGCTTTCTTT CASSTRNALNTEAFF
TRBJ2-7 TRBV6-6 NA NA TGTGCCAGCAGTTACGAACATACTTACGAGCAGTACTTC CASSYEHTYEQYF
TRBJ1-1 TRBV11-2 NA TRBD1 TGTGCCAGCAGCACTGGACAGGGGGCTACTGAAGCTTTCTTT CASSTGQGATEAFF
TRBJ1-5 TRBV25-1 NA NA TGTGCCAGCAGTGAATCCGGGGTAAAGGGGCAGCCCCAGCATTTT CASSESGVKGQPQHF
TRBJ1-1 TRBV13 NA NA TGTGCCAGCAGCTTAGTTGGGGCAGGGAACACTGAAGCTTTCTTT CASSLVGAGNTEAFF
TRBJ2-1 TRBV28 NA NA TGTGCCAGCAGCGCCACCCCGTACGGGTCCTCCTACAATGAGCAGTTCTTC CASSATPYGSSYNEQFF
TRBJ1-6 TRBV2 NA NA TGTGCCAGCAGTGAACGGCCTGATTCACCCCTCCACTTT CASSERPDSPLHF